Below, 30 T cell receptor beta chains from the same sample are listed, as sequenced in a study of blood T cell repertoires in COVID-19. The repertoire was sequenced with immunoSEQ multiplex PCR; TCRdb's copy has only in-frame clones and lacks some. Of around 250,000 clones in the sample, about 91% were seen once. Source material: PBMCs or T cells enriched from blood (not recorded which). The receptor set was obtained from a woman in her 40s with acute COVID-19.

CDR3 in amino acids: CASSVGGRLSYNEQFF. CDR3 sequence (DNA): TGTGCCAGCAGCGTAGGCGGGAGGCTCTCCTACAATGAGCAGTTCTTC. The gene calls are TRBV9 and TRBJ2-1; TRBD2 matches 8 bases. CDR3 length: 16 amino acids. Germline V gene lookup returns CDR1 SGDLS and CDR2 YYNGEE. J lost 0 bases, V lost 0 bases, and 2 bases had no gene match.

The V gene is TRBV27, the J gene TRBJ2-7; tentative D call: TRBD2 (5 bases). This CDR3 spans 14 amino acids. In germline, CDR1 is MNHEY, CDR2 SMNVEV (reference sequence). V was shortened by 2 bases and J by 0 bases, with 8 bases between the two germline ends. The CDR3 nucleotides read TGTGCCAGCAGTTTAGCCGGGGTCTCCTACGAGCAGTACTTC. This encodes CASSLAGVSYEQYF.

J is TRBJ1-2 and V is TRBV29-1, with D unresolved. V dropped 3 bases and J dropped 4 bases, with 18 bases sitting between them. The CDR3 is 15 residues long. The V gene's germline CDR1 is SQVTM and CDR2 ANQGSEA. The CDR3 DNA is TGCAGCGTTGAGTCCCCCCTCCCAGGTGGCTATGGCTACACCTTC. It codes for CSVESPLPGGYGYTF.

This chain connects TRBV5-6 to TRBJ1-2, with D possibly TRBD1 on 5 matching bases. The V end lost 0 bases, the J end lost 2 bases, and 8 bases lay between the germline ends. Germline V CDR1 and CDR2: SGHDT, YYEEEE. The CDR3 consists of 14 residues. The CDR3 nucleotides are TGTGCCAGCAGCTTGGTGTCAGGGAACTATGGCTACACCTTC. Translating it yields CASSLVSGNYGYTF.

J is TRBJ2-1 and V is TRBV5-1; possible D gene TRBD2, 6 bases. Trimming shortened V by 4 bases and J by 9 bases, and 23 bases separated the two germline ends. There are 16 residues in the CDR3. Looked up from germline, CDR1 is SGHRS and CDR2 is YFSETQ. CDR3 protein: CASSRLGGKIFSEQFF. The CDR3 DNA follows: TGCGCCAGCAGCCGCCTTGGGGGGAAAATATTTAGTGAGCAGTTCTTC.

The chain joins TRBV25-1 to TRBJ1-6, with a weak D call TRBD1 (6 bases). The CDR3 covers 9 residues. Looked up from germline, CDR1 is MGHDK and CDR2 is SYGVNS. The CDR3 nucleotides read TGTGCTGCAGGGGAACTCCTCCACTTT. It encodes CAAGELLHF.

CDR3 DNA: TGTGCCAGCAGTTTTATAATAAGCGTCCTTCCCGGGACAGGGAAATACGAGCAGTACTTC. Its protein is CASSFIISVLPGTGKYEQYF. The gene calls are TRBV28 and TRBJ2-7, with TRBD1 matching 9 bases. Germline V gene sequence: CDR1 MDHEN, CDR2 SYDVKM. The CDR3 consists of 20 residues. With 3 bases clipped from V and 4 bases from J, the junction kept 22 bases outside the gene matches.

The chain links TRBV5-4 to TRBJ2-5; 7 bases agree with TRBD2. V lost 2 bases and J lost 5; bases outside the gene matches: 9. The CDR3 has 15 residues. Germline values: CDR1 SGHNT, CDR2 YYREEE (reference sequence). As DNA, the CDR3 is TGTGCCAGCAGCTTTGGGCGGGGGTTGGGGGAGACCCAGTACTTC. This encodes CASSFGRGLGETQYF.

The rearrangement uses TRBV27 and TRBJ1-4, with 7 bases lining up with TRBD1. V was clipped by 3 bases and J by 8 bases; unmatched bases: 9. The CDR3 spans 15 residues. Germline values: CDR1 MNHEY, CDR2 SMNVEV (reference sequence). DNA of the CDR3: TGTGCCAGCAGTTTCCTCTCAGGGGGTGAGGAAAAACTGTTTTTT. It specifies CASSFLSGGEEKLFF. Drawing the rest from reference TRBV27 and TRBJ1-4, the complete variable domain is EAQVTQNPRYLITVTGKKLTVTCSQNMNHEYMSWYRQDPGLGLRQIYYSMNVEVTDKGDVPEGYKVSRKEKRNFPLILESPSPNQTSLYFCASSFLSGGEEKLFFGSGTQLSVL.

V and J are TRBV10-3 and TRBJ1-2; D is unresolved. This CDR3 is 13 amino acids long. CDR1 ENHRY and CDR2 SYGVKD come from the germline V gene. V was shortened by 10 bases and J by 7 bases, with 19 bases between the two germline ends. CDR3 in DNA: TGTGCCAGGGCCGAGAGCTGGAGCGGTGGCTACACCTTC. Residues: CARAESWSGGYTF.

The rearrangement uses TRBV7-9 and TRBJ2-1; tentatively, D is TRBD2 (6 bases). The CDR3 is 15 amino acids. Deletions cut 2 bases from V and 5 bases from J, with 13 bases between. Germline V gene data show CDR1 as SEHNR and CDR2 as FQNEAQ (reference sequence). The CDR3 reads CASSLYGGENNEQFF. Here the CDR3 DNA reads TGTGCCAGCAGCTTATACGGGGGAGAAAACAATGAGCAGTTCTTC. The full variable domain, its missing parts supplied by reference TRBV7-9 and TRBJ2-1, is DTGVSQNPRHKITKRGQNVTFRCDPISEHNRLYWYRQTLGQGPEFLTYFQNEAQLEKSRLLSDRFSAERPKGSFSTLEIQRTEQGDSAMYLCASSLYGGENNEQFFGPGTRLTVL.

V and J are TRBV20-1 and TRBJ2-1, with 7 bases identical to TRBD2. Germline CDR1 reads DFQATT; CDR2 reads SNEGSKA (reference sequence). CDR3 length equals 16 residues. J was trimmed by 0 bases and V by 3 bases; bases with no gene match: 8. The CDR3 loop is CSASGAGASSYNEQFF. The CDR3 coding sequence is TGCAGTGCTAGTGGGGCGGGAGCCAGCTCCTACAATGAGCAGTTCTTC.

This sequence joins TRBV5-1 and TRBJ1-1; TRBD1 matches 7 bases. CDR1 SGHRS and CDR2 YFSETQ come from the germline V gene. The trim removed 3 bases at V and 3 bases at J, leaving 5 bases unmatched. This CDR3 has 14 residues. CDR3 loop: CASSSRDSYTEAFF. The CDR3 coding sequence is TGCGCCAGCAGCTCCCGGGACAGCTACACTGAAGCTTTCTTT. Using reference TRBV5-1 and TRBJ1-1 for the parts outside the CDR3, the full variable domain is KAGVTQTPRYLIKTRGQQVTLSCSPISGHRSVSWYQQTPGQGLQFLFEYFSETQRNKGNFPGRFSGRQFSNSRSEMNVSTLELGDSALYLCASSSRDSYTEAFFGQGTRLTVV.

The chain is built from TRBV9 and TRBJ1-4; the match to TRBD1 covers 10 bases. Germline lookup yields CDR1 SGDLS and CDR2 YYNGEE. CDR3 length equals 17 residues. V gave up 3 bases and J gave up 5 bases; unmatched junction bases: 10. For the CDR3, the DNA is TGTGCCAGCAGCGCCGGCCTCGTGGGACAGGGGAATGAAAAACTGTTTTTT. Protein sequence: CASSAGLVGQGNEKLFF.

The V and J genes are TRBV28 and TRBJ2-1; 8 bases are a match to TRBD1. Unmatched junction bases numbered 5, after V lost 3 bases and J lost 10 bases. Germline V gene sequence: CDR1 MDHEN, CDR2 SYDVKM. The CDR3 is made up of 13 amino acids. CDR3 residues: CASSFGQGWEQFF. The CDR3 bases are TGTGCCAGCAGTTTCGGACAGGGATGGGAGCAGTTCTTC.

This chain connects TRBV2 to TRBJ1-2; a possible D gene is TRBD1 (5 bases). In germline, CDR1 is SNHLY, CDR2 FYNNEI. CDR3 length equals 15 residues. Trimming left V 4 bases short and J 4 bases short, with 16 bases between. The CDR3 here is CASSAMQGPSYGYTF. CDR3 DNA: TGTGCCAGCAGTGCCATGCAGGGTCCATCCTATGGCTACACCTTC.

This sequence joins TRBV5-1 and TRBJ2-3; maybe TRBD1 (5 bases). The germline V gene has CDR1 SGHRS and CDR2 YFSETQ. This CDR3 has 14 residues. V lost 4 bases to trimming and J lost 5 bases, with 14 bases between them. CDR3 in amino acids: CASSKTTQGDTQYF. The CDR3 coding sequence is TGCGCCAGCAGCAAAACAACCCAGGGAGATACGCAGTATTTT.

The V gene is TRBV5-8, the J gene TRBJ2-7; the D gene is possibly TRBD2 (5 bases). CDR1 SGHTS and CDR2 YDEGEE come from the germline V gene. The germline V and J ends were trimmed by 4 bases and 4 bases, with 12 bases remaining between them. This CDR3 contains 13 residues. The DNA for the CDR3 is TGTGCCAGCAGCCTAGCCACCCCGTACGAGCAGTACGTC. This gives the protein CASSLATPYEQYV.

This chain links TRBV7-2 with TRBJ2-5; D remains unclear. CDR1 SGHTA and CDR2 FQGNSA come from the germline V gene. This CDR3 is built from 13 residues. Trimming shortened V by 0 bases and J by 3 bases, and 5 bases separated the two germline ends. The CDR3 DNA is TGTGCCAGCAGCTTAGCGTTCAAAGAGACCCAGTACTTC. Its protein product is CASSLAFKETQYF. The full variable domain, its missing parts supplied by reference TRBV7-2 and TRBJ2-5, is GAGVSQSPSNKVTEKGKDVELRCDPISGHTALYWYRQSLGQGLEFLIYFQGNSAPDKSGLPSDRFSAERTGGSVSTLTIQRTQQEDSAVYLCASSLAFKETQYFGPGTRLLVL.

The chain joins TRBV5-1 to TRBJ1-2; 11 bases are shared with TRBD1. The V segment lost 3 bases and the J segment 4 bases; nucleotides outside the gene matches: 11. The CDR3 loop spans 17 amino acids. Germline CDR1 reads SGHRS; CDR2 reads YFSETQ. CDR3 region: CASSWRTGTGGAYGYTF. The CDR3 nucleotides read TGCGCCAGCAGCTGGAGAACTGGGACAGGGGGAGCCTATGGCTACACCTTC.

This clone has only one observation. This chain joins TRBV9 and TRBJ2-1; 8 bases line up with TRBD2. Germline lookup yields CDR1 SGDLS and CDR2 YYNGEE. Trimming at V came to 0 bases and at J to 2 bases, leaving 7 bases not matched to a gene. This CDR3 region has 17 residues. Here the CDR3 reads CASSVAPPGGPYNEQFF. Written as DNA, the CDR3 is TGTGCCAGCAGCGTAGCCCCTCCGGGAGGGCCCTACAATGAGCAGTTCTTC.

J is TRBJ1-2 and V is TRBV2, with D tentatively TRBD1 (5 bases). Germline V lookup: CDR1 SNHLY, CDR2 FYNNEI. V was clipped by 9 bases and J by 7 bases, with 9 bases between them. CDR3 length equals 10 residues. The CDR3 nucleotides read TGTGCCAGAGGGGAGGCTGGCTACACCTTC. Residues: CARGEAGYTF.

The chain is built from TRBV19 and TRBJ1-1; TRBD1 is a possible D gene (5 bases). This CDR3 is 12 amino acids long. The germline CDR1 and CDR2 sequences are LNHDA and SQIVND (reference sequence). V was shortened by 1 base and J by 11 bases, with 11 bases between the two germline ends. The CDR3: CASSIVGRDAFF. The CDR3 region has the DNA TGTGCCAGTAGTATAGTTGGGAGGGACGCTTTCTTT. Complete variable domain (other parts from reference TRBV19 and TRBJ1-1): DGGITQSPKYLFRKEGQNVTLSCEQNLNHDAMYWYRQDPGQGLRLIYYSQIVNDFQKGDIAEGYSVSREKKESFPLTVTSAQKNPTAFYLCASSIVGRDAFFGQGTRLTVV.

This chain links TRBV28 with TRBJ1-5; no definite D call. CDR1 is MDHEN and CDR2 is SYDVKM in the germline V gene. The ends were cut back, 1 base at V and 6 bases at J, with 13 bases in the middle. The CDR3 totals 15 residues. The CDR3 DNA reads TGTGCCAGCAGTTTATTGGCTCTAGGAGGTCAGCCCCAGCATTTT. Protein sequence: CASSLLALGGQPQHF.

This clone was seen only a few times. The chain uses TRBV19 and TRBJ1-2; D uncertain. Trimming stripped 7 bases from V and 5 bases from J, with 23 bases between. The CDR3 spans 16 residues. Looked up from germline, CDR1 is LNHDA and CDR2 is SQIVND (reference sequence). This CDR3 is CASTTLYASAGYGYTF. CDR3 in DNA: TGTGCCAGTACCACACTTTACGCCTCGGCGGGATATGGCTACACCTTC.

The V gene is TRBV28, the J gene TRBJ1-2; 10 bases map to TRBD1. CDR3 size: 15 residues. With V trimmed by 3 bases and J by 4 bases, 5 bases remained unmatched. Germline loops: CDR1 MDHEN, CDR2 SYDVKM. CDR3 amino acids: CASSFSGTGVYGYTF. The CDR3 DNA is TGTGCCAGCAGTTTTTCTGGGACAGGGGTCTATGGCTACACCTTC.

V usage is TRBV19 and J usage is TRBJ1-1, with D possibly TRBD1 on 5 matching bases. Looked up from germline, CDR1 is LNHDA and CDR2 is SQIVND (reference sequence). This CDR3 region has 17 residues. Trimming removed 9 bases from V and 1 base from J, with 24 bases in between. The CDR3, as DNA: TGTGCCAGCACGCTTGATGGGGGGTCGTACCAGAACACTGAAGCTTTCTTT. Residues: CASTLDGGSYQNTEAFF.

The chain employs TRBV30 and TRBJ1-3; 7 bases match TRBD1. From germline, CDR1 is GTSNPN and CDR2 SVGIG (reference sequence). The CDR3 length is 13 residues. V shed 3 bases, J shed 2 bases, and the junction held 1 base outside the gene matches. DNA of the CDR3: TGTGCCTGGAGGACAGGGCCTGGAAACACCATATATTTT. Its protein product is CAWRTGPGNTIYF.

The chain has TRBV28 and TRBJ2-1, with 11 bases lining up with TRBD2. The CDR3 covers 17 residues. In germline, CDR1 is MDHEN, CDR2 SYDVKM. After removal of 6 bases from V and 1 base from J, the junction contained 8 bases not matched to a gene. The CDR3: CASRYSSGRNSYNEQFF. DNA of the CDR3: TGTGCCAGCAGATACTCTAGCGGGAGGAATTCCTACAATGAGCAGTTCTTC.

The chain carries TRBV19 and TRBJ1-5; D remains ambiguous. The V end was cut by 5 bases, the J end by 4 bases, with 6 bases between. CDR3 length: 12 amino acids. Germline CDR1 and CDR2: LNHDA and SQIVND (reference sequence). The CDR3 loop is CASSLLNQPQHF. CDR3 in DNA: TGTGCCAGTAGTTTACTAAATCAGCCCCAGCATTTT. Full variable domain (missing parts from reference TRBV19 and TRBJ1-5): DGGITQSPKYLFRKEGQNVTLSCEQNLNHDAMYWYRQDPGQGLRLIYYSQIVNDFQKGDIAEGYSVSREKKESFPLTVTSAQKNPTAFYLCASSLLNQPQHFGDGTRLSIL.